Below, 16 T cell receptor beta chains from the same sample are listed, as sequenced in a study of T cell repertoires in cytomegalovirus infection. The antigens of these receptors remain unknown. TCRdb reprocessed the reads via MiXCR and lists one record per CDR3 protein. This table holds about 37,000 distinct CDR3 sequences, about 54% found once. This sample comprised CD8+ T cells from cultured PBMCs, obtained from culture after CMV antigen stimulation. The receptors were sampled from a human donor in good health (CMV status not recorded). Some clones in this sample may be carry-over from other donors' samples.

This clonotype was detected a few times. The chain employs TRBV7-3 and TRBJ2-1; D is possibly TRBD2 (5 bases). CDR1 is SGHTA and CDR2 is FQGTGA in the germline V gene. Trimming shortened V by 5 bases and J by 12 bases, and 17 bases separated the two germline ends. This CDR3 comprises 13 residues. The CDR3 sequence: CASSPDSEGVQFF. In DNA, the CDR3 is TGTGCCAGCAGCCCCGATAGCGAGGGAGTGCAGTTCTTC.

This clonotype was seen many times. One end of the junction fails to match germline, which may point to a read error. V usage is TRBV28 and J usage is TRBJ2-4, with 7 bases that match TRBD1. The CDR3 runs 14 residues. Germline CDR1 and CDR2: MDHEN and SYDVKM. In nucleotides, the CDR3 is TGTGCCAGCGGTTTCGCAGGGGGTGAAAACATTCAGTACTTC. Translating it yields CASGFAGGENIQYF.

CDR3 sequence reads: CASSLVRADYGYTF. The CDR3 bases are TGTGCCAGCAGCTTAGTCAGGGCGGACTATGGCTACACCTTC. V and J are TRBV11-2 and TRBJ1-2, with D possibly being TRBD1 (5 bases). V shed 1 base and J shed 3 bases, with 9 bases lying between them. The CDR3 is made up of 14 amino acids. Germline V gene lookup returns CDR1 SGHAT and CDR2 FQNNGV.

The V call is TRBV7-2, the J call TRBJ1-6; possibly TRBD1 for D (6 bases). Germline CDR1 and CDR2: SGHTA and FQGNSA. V was clipped by 5 bases and J by 10 bases, with 15 bases between them. The CDR3 consists of 14 residues. The CDR3 loop is CASSPRPRGSPLHF. The CDR3 DNA sequence: TGTGCCAGCAGCCCCCGTCCTAGGGGGTCACCCCTCCACTTT.

This chain connects TRBV7-8 to TRBJ1-2; 9 bases align to TRBD1. The germline V gene has CDR1 SGHVS and CDR2 FQNEAQ. The trim removed 2 bases at V and 5 bases at J, leaving 9 bases unmatched. This CDR3 spans 16 amino acids. CDR3 in amino acids: CASSLSLTGGSYGYTF. CDR3 bases: TGTGCCAGCAGCTTATCACTGACAGGGGGGAGTTATGGCTACACCTTC.

The chain couples TRBV20-1 to TRBJ2-6, with D perhaps TRBD1 or TRBD2 (7 bases each). The length of the CDR3 is 14 residues. V was shortened by 6 bases and J by 2 bases, with 11 bases between the two germline ends. Germline CDR1 DFQATT, CDR2 SNEGSKA (reference sequence). The CDR3 bases are TGCAGTGCCTCAGGGGGGGCTGGGGCCAACGTCCTGACTTTC. It is translated as CSASGGAGANVLTF.

The chain recombines TRBV10-3 with TRBJ1-2; 8 bases align to TRBD1. CDR3 length: 13 residues. Germline V gives CDR1 ENHRY, CDR2 SYGVKD. V lost 0 bases to trimming and J lost 7 bases; unmatched junction nucleotides: 1. The CDR3 is CAISESTGGGYTF. The CDR3 DNA reads as TGTGCCATCAGTGAGTCCACAGGGGGTGGCTACACCTTC.

This clonotype has a handful of counts. The rearrangement uses TRBV19 and TRBJ2-1; TRBD2 agrees at 12 bases. The V and J ends lost 2 bases and 0 bases, in that order; junction bases with no gene match: 5. The CDR3 has 18 residues. CDR1 and CDR2 from the germline V gene are LNHDA and SQIVND (reference sequence). CDR3 residues: CASSILAGGSSSYNEQFF. As DNA, the CDR3 is TGTGCCAGTAGTATACTAGCGGGAGGGTCGAGCTCCTACAATGAGCAGTTCTTC. The whole variable domain, filled in from reference TRBV19 and TRBJ2-1, reads DGGITQSPKYLFRKEGQNVTLSCEQNLNHDAMYWYRQDPGQGLRLIYYSQIVNDFQKGDIAEGYSVSREKKESFPLTVTSAQKNPTAFYLCASSILAGGSSSYNEQFFGPGTRLTVL.

This sequence joins TRBV28 and TRBJ2-1, with D maybe TRBD2 (7 bases). Trimming pared 2 bases from V and 8 bases from J, leaving 19 bases between. This CDR3 region has 16 residues. CDR1 is MDHEN and CDR2 is SYDVKM in the germline V gene. CDR3 in amino acids: CASSLGRSGTRDEQFF. DNA for the CDR3: TGTGCCAGCAGTTTAGGGAGGAGCGGGACAAGGGATGAGCAGTTCTTC.

The chain employs TRBV11-1 and TRBJ1-2, with D maybe TRBD1 (6 bases). V lost 6 bases and J 2 bases, leaving 13 bases between the germline ends. Per the germline V gene, CDR1 is SGHAT and CDR2 is FQDESV (reference sequence). CDR3 length equals 14 residues. CDR3 DNA: TGTGCCAGCAGACCGGGGACAACCAACTATGGCTACACCTTC. This gives the protein CASRPGTTNYGYTF.

This chain uses TRBV6-1 with TRBJ2-3; D unresolved. V lost 3 bases, J lost 6 bases, and 10 bases lay in between. This CDR3 is 13 amino acids long. Germline V lookup: CDR1 MNHNS, CDR2 SASEGT. CDR3 sequence reads: CASSDGAWDTQYF. The CDR3 DNA is TGTGCCAGCAGTGACGGCGCTTGGGATACGCAGTATTTT.

This clonotype showed up many times. The chain recombines TRBV7-3 with TRBJ2-1; D is unclear. The V gene's germline CDR1 is SGHTA and CDR2 FQGTGA. This CDR3 is 13 amino acids long. Trimming took 2 bases from V and 1 from J, leaving 3 bases between them. CDR3 region: CASSLGSYNEQFF. CDR3 coding DNA: TGTGCCAGCAGCTTAGGGTCCTACAATGAGCAGTTCTTC. Using reference TRBV7-3 and TRBJ2-1 for the parts outside the CDR3, the full variable domain is GAGVSQTPSNKVTEKGKYVELRCDPISGHTALYWYRQSLGQGPEFLIYFQGTGAADDSGLPNDRFFAVRPEGSVSTLKIQRTERGDSAVYLCASSLGSYNEQFFGPGTRLTVL.

This clonotype was seen only a few times. J is TRBJ2-5 and V is TRBV12-3 or TRBV12-4, with 8 bases matching TRBD1. V gave up 6 bases and J gave up 2 bases; unmatched junction bases: 8. The CDR3 has 15 amino acids. This chain's CDR3 is CASSLKGQGQETQYF. CDR3 sequence (DNA): TGTGCCAGCAGCCTTAAAGGACAGGGACAAGAGACCCAGTACTTC.

The chain combines TRBV7-9 with TRBJ1-3; TRBD1 matches 9 bases. Germline V gene sequence: CDR1 SEHNR, CDR2 FQNEAQ (reference sequence). There are 16 residues in the CDR3. V trimming: 5 bases; J trimming: 7 bases; junction bases outside the gene matches: 12. CDR3 loop: CASSNSPRQGDNTIYF. As DNA, the CDR3 is TGTGCCAGCAGCAATTCTCCGAGACAGGGGGACAACACCATATATTTT.

This clonotype was seen a few times. The chain employs TRBV7-9 and TRBJ2-5; no clear D gene. Germline CDR1 reads SEHNR; CDR2 reads FQNEAQ (reference sequence). V was trimmed by 7 bases and J by 2 bases, leaving 14 bases between them. The CDR3 totals 14 residues. DNA for the CDR3: TGTGCCAGCACCAAGCGAGGTCTACAAGAGACCCAGTACTTC. This encodes CASTKRGLQETQYF.

This chain links TRBV23-1 with TRBJ2-3; 7 bases agree with TRBD1. TRBV23-1 belongs to the ORF category, with a function that is uncertain. The CDR3 spans 17 residues. The J segment lost 3 bases and the V segment lost 3 bases, leaving 12 bases of the junction unmatched. Here the CDR3 reads CASSHPDRDPRTDTQYF. CDR3 nucleotide sequence: TGCGCCAGCAGTCACCCTGACAGGGACCCAAGGACAGATACGCAGTATTTT.